The next 10 T cell receptor beta chains were all read from a single sample in a study of CD8 T cells in Susac syndrome. Reverse transcription of roughly 0.5 to 1 ug RNA was carried out with random hexamers. MiXCR, applied by TCRdb to the immunoSEQ multiplex PCR reads, yields one record per CDR3 protein. Among roughly 110,000 distinct CDR3 sequences listed, 92% were seen once. Input material: CD4+ T cells from PBMCs. The receptor set was obtained from a human donor in good health.

The chain employs TRBV4-1 and TRBJ2-2; tentative D call: TRBD2 (6 bases). Germline-derived CDR1 and CDR2 are MGHRA and YSYEKL. V was shortened by 0 bases and J by 3 bases, with 11 bases between the two germline ends. The CDR3 is 16 residues long. The CDR3 nucleotides are TGCGCCAGCAGCCAAGAATTTGGAGGGTACACCGGGGAGCTGTTTTTT. Residues: CASSQEFGGYTGELFF.

This clonotype occurred a few times. The J gene is TRBJ2-2, the V gene TRBV28; 8 bases map to TRBD1. Germline V gives CDR1 MDHEN, CDR2 SYDVKM. V trimming: 10 bases; J trimming: 4 bases; junction bases outside the gene matches: 5. The CDR3 is 13 residues long. The CDR3 loop is CAITTGGTGELFF. The CDR3 DNA follows: TGTGCCATTACTACAGGGGGCACCGGGGAGCTGTTTTTT.

This chain uses TRBV27 with TRBJ1-1; tentative D call: TRBD1 (5 bases). Germline CDR1 reads MNHEY; CDR2 reads SMNVEV (reference sequence). The CDR3 contains 13 residues. V lost 6 bases and J 0 bases, leaving 8 bases between the germline ends. The CDR3 sequence: CASSRGVNTEAFF. CDR3 DNA sequence: TGTGCCAGCAGCCGGGGGGTGAACACTGAAGCTTTCTTT.

This chain links TRBV5-1 with TRBJ2-5; D possibly corresponds to TRBD1 (6 bases). Germline values: CDR1 SGHRS, CDR2 YFSETQ. V lost 0 bases, J lost 5 bases, and 14 bases lay in between. The CDR3 extends over 15 amino acids. CDR3 amino acids: CASSLGQGLVETQYF. CDR3 coding DNA: TGCGCCAGCAGCTTGGGTCAGGGGCTTGTGGAGACCCAGTACTTC. The whole variable domain, filled in from reference TRBV5-1 and TRBJ2-5, reads KAGVTQTPRYLIKTRGQQVTLSCSPISGHRSVSWYQQTPGQGLQFLFEYFSETQRNKGNFPGRFSGRQFSNSRSEMNVSTLELGDSALYLCASSLGQGLVETQYFGPGTRLLVL.

The genes are TRBV9 and TRBJ2-2; perhaps TRBD2 as D (5 bases). The CDR3 is 16 residues long. The ends were cut back, 6 bases at V and 0 bases at J, with 15 bases in the middle. Germline values: CDR1 SGDLS, CDR2 YYNGEE. The CDR3 is CASTPGVAPNTGELFF. DNA for the CDR3: TGTGCCAGCACCCCTGGGGTAGCGCCGAACACCGGGGAGCTGTTTTTT.

The rearrangement uses TRBV20-1 and TRBJ2-5; 11 bases are a match to TRBD1. The CDR3 length is 17 residues. Per germline, CDR1 DFQATT and CDR2 SNEGSKA (reference sequence). V was clipped by 0 bases and J by 5 bases; unmatched bases: 11. The CDR3 DNA follows: TGCAGTGCTAGAGACAGGGACAGGGGGAGAGGAGTGGAGACCCAGTACTTC. As protein: CSARDRDRGRGVETQYF.

CDR3 nucleotides: TGTGCCATTACAAGCAAGTCGGGAGGAGGCGAGACCCAGTACTTC. It specifies CAITSKSGGGETQYF. The chain carries TRBV6-2 or TRBV6-3 and TRBJ2-5; 7 nucleotides match TRBD2. V lost 10 bases, J lost 5 bases, and 16 bases stayed unmatched. This CDR3 has 15 amino acids. From germline, CDR1 is MNHEY and CDR2 SVGEGT.

The chain is built from TRBV5-6 and TRBJ1-2; 7 bases align to TRBD1. V trimming: 1 base; J trimming: 2 bases; junction bases outside the gene matches: 2. Germline V lookup: CDR1 SGHDT, CDR2 YYEEEE. The CDR3 totals 14 residues. The CDR3: CASSLSGGNYGYTF. CDR3 nucleotide sequence: TGTGCCAGCAGCTTGTCAGGGGGAAACTATGGCTACACCTTC.

CDR3 loop: CASGLESRQTEAFF. CDR3 in DNA: TGTGCTAGTGGTTTGGAATCGAGACAAACTGAAGCTTTCTTT. The chain links TRBV12-5 to TRBJ1-1; D is undetermined. Deletions cut 1 base from V and 5 bases from J, with 11 bases between. This CDR3 comprises 14 residues. Germline CDR1 is LGHNT and CDR2 is FRNRAP.

The genes are TRBV5-4 and TRBJ1-2; D possibly corresponds to TRBD1 (6 bases). This CDR3 has 14 residues. V shed 3 bases and J shed 7 bases, with 16 bases lying between them. In germline, CDR1 is SGHNT, CDR2 YYREEE (reference sequence). For the CDR3, the DNA is TGTGCCAGCAGCTGGGGGGCAGGGCCTTCTGGCTACACCTTC. It encodes CASSWGAGPSGYTF. The full variable domain, its missing parts supplied by reference TRBV5-4 and TRBJ1-2, is ETGVTQSPTHLIKTRGQQVTLRCSSQSGHNTVSWYQQALGQGPQFIFQYYREEENGRGNFPPRFSGLQFPNYSSELNVNALELDDSALYLCASSWGAGPSGYTFGSGTRLTVV.